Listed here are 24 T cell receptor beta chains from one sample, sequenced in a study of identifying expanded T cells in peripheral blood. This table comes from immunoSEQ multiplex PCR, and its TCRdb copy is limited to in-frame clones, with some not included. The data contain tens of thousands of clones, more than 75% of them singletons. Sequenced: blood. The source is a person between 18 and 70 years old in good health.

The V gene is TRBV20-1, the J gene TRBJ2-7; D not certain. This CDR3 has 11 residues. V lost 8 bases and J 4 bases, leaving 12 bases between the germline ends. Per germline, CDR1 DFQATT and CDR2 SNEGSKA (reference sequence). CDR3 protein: CSLTAGYEQYF. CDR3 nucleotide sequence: TGCAGTCTAACAGCCGGTTACGAGCAGTACTTC.

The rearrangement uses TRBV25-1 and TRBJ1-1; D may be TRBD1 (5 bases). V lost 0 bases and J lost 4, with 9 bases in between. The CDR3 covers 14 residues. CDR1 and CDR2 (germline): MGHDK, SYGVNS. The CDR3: CASSEYRQSTEAFF. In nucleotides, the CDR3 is TGTGCCAGCAGTGAATATAGACAGAGCACTGAAGCTTTCTTT.

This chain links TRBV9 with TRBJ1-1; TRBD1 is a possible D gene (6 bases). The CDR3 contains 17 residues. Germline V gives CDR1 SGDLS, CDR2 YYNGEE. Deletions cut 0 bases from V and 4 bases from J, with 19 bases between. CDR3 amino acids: CASSVGSGEIFGTEAFF. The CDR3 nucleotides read TGTGCCAGCAGCGTAGGGTCAGGGGAGATCTTTGGCACTGAAGCTTTCTTT.

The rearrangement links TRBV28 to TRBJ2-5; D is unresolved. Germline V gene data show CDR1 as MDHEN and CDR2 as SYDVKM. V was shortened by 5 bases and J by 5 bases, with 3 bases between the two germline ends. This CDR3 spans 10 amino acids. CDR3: CASSGETQYF. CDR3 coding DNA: TGTGCCAGCAGTGGGGAGACCCAGTACTTC. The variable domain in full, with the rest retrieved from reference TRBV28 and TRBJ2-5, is DVKVTQSSRYLVKRTGEKVFLECVQDMDHENMFWYRQDPGLGLRLIYFSYDVKMKEKGDIPEGYSVSREKKERFSLILESASTNQTSMYLCASSGETQYFGPGTRLLVL.

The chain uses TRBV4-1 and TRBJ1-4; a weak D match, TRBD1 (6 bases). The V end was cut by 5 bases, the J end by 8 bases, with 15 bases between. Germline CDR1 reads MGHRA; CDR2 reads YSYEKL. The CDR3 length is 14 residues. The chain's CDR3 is CASSKQGNREKLFF. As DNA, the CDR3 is TGCGCCAGCAGCAAACAGGGTAATAGGGAAAAACTGTTTTTT.

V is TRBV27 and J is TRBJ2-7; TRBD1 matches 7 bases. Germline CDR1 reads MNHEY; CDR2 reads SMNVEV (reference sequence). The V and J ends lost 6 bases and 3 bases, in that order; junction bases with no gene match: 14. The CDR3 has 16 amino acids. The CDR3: CASSDTGQANLYEQYF. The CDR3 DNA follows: TGTGCCAGCAGCGACACTGGACAGGCGAACCTCTACGAGCAGTACTTC.

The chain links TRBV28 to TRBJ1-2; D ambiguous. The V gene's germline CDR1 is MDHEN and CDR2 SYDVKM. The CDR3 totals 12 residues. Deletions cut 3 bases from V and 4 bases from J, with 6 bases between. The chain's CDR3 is CASSFGSYGYTF. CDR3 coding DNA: TGTGCCAGCAGTTTCGGTAGCTATGGCTACACCTTC.

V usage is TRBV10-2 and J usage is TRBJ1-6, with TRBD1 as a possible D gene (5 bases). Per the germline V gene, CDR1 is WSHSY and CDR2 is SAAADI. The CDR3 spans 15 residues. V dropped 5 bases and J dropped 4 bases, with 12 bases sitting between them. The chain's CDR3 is CASSSGYNYNSPLHF. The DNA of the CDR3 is TGCGCCAGCAGTTCAGGGTACAATTATAATTCACCCCTCCACTTT.

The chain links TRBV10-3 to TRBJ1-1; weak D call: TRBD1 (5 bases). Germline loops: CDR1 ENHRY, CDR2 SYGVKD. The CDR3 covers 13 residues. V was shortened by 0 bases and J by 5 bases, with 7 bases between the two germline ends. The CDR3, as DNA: TGTGCCATCAGTGAGTCGCAGGGAACTGAAGCTTTCTTT. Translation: CAISESQGTEAFF.

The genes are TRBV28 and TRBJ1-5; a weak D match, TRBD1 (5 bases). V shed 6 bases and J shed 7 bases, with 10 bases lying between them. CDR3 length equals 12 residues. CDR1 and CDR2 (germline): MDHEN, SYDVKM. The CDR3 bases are TGTGCCAGCAGCTCAGGGTTACAGCCCCAGCATTTT. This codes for CASSSGLQPQHF.

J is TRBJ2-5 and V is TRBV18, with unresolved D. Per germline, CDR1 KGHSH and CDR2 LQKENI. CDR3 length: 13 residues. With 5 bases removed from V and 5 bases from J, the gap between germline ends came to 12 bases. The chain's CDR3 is CASSEARMETQYF. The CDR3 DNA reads TGTGCCAGCTCAGAGGCGAGGATGGAGACCCAGTACTTC.

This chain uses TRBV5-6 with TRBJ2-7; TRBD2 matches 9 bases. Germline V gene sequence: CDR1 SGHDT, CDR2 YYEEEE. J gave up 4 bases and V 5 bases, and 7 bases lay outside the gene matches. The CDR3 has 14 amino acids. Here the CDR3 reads CASRQAGGRYEQYF. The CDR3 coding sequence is TGTGCCAGCAGACAGGCGGGGGGGCGGTACGAGCAGTACTTC.

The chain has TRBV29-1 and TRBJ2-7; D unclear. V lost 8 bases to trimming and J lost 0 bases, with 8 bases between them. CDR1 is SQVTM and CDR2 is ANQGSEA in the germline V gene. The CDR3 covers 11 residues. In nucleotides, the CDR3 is TGCAGCATTCGGTCCTCCTACGAGCAGTACTTC. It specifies CSIRSSYEQYF.

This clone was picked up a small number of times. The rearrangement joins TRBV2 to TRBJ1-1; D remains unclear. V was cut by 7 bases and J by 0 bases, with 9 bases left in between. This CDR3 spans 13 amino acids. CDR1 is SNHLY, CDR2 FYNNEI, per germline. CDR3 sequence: CASKERLNTEAFF. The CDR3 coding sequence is TGTGCCAGCAAAGAAAGACTGAACACTGAAGCTTTCTTT.

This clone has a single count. The CDR3 DNA follows: TGTGCCAGCAGCCGAGGGGACACCGATTGGGCCAATGAGCAGTTCTTC. It codes for CASSRGDTDWANEQFF. The chain uses TRBV5-8 and TRBJ2-1, with D maybe TRBD1 (6 bases). Germline lookup yields CDR1 SGHTS and CDR2 YDEGEE. V was pared by 4 bases and J by 6 bases, with 20 bases between. This CDR3 has 16 residues.

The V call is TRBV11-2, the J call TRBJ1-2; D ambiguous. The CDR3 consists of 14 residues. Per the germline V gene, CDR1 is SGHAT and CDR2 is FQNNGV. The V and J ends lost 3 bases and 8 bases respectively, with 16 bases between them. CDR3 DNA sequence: TGTGCCAGCAGCTTGTTCCCAGGAACGGAAGGCTACACCTTC. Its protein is CASSLFPGTEGYTF.

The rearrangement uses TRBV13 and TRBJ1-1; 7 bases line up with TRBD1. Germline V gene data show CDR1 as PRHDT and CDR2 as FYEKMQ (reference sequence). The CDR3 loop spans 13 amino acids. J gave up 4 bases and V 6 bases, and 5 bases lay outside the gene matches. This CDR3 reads CASRKGAGTEAFF. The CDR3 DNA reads TGTGCCAGCAGAAAGGGGGCCGGCACTGAAGCTTTCTTT. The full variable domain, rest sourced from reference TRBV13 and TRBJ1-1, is AAGVIQSPRHLIKEKRETATLKCYPIPRHDTVYWYQQGPGQDPQFLISFYEKMQSDKGSIPDRFSAQQFSDYHSELNMSSLELGDSALYFCASRKGAGTEAFFGQGTRLTVV.

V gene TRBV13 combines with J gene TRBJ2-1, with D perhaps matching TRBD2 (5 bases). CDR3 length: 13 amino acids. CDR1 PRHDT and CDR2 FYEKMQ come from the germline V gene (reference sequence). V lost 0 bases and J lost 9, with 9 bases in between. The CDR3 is CASSLGLAGEQFF. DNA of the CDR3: TGTGCCAGCAGCTTAGGGCTAGCTGGTGAGCAGTTCTTC.

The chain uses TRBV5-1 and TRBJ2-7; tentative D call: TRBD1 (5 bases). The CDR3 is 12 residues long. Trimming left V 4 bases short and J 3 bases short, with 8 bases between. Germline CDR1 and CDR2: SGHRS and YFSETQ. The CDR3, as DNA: TGCGCCAGCAGCCAAGGGGACTACGAGCAGTACTTC. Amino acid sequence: CASSQGDYEQYF.

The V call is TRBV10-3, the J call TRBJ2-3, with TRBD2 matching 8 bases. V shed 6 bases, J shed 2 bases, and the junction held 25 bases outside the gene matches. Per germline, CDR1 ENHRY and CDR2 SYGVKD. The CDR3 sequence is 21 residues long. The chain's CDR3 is CAIRGAMIAGGPRITTDTQYF. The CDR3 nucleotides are TGTGCCATCAGGGGGGCCATGATTGCGGGGGGACCCCGTATTACCACAGATACGCAGTATTTT.

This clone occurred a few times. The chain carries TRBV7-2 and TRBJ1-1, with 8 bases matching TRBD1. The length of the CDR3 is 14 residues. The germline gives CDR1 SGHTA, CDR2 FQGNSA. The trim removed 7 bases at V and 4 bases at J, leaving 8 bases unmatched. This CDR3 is CASTQTGGGTEAFF. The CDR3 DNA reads TGTGCCAGCACCCAAACAGGGGGAGGCACTGAAGCTTTCTTT.

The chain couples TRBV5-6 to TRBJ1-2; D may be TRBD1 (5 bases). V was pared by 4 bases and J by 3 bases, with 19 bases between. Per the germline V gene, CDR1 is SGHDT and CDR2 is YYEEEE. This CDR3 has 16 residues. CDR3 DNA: TGTGCCAGCAGCCGCTGGGACCAGGGAGCTTACTATGGCTACACCTTC. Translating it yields CASSRWDQGAYYGYTF.

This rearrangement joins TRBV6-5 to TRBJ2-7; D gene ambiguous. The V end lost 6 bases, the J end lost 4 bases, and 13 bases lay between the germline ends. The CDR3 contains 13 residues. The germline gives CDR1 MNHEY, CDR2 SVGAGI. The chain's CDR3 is CASSQPPLYEQYF. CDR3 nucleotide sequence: TGTGCCAGCAGCCAACCCCCCCTATACGAGCAGTACTTC.

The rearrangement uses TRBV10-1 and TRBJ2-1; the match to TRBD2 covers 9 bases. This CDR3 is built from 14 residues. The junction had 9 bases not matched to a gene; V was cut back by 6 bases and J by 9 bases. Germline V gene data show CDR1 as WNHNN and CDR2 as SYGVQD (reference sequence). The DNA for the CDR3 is TGCGCCAGCAGCCCCATAGCGGGGGAGGGTGAGCAGTTCTTC. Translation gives CASSPIAGEGEQFF.